These T cell receptor beta chains were read from a single sample in a study of blood T cells in healthy people across ages. TCRdb re-derived calls from the 5' RACE reads in MiXCR, one entry per CDR3 protein. The table has approximately 1,700,000 distinct CDR3 sequences, around 40% seen once. The sequencing sample was made of blood. The receptors here all came from a human donor in good health. CDR3s include the opening cysteine and the closing phenylalanine or tryptophan. Fields, in order: J gene, CDR3 length, V gene, CDR3 protein.

>TRBJ1-2|16|TRBV5-1
CASSLVGPTTNYGYTF
>TRBJ1-4|13|TRBV5-1
CASSSLQGEKLFF
>TRBJ2-1|15|TRBV7-8
CASSKLAGADNEQFF
>TRBJ2-5|12|TRBV29-1
CGVGGGTETQYF
>TRBJ2-1|18|TRBV24-1
CATSETPLRGPSYNEQFF
>TRBJ2-6|15|TRBV7-2
CASSWTPSGANVLTF
>TRBJ1-2|12|TRBV19
CATLQGDYGYTF
>TRBJ2-3|12|TRBV20-1
CSARDDSDTQYF
>TRBJ2-7|15|TRBV7-8
CASSPFRTSSYEQYF
>TRBJ1-5|16|TRBV12-3/TRBV12-4
CASSSHRGTGNQPQHF
>TRBJ2-1|15|TRBV19
CASSTSGTAYNEQFF
>TRBJ2-3|14|TRBV12-5
CASGLGGGADTQYF
>TRBJ2-3|16|TRBV6-1
CASTQAGRMSTDTQYF
>TRBJ2-3|14|TRBV2
CANSELLGTDTQYF
>TRBJ2-6|19|TRBV3-1
CASSQEDRVDYSGANVLTF
>TRBJ1-6|13|TRBV2
CASTAEGGSPLHF
>TRBJ1-2|15|TRBV13
CASSLGPGQHYGYTF
>TRBJ1-5|14|TRBV20-1
CSARVHIPDQPQHF
>TRBJ2-5|15|TRBV7-2
CASSLQGTPKETQYF
>TRBJ1-2|16|TRBV29-1
CSVPSLGRKGANGYTF
>TRBJ1-1|17|TRBV4-3
CASSQVPGRGLIGGAFF
>TRBJ2-1|15|TRBV9
CASSVGGSGGGEQFF
>TRBJ2-5|15|TRBV9
CASSVAGVGQETQYF
>TRBJ1-1|14|TRBV10-3
CAISTDRGRTEAFF
>TRBJ2-4|14|TRBV12-3/TRBV12-4
CASRGSGAKNIQYF